These 25 T cell receptor beta chains were all obtained from the same sample, sequenced in a study of blood T cell repertoires in COVID-19. The protocol was immunoSEQ multiplex PCR, while the TCRdb copy is restricted to in-frame clones and leaves out a portion. Of about 230,000 clones in the sample, 75% to 90% are singletons; the top ten hold about 4%. The sample was PBMCs or T cells enriched from blood (not recorded which). The receptors were gathered from a woman aged 30 to 39 who had been exposed to COVID-19.

This clone was seen only once. V is TRBV9 and J is TRBJ2-1, with TRBD2 identical over 12 bases. Germline trimming cut 0 bases from V and 3 bases from J; bases unmatched to any gene: 4. The germline V gene encodes CDR1 SGDLS and CDR2 YYNGEE. The CDR3 extends over 17 amino acids. The CDR3 loop is CASSVVASGRGYNEQFF. The DNA of the CDR3 is TGTGCCAGCAGCGTAGTGGCTAGCGGGAGGGGCTACAATGAGCAGTTCTTC.

The chain employs TRBV27 and TRBJ1-1; 7 bases fit TRBD1. The CDR3 runs 14 residues. The germline V gene has CDR1 MNHEY and CDR2 SMNVEV (reference sequence). The V segment lost 4 bases and the J segment 0 bases; nucleotides outside the gene matches: 2. The CDR3 sequence is CASSSGTVNTEAFF. CDR3 sequence (DNA): TGTGCCAGCAGTTCGGGGACAGTGAACACTGAAGCTTTCTTT.

CDR3 in amino acids: CATSDLGTSGSYEQYF. CDR3 coding DNA: TGTGCCACCAGTGACCTAGGGACTAGCGGATCCTACGAGCAGTACTTC. The chain recombines TRBV24-1 with TRBJ2-7; 11 bases line up with TRBD2. CDR3 length: 16 residues. The germline V gene has CDR1 KGHDR and CDR2 SFDVKD. V lost 4 bases to trimming and J lost 1 base; unmatched junction nucleotides: 5.

The J gene is TRBJ1-1, the V gene TRBV6-5; D gene unclear. The germline V gene encodes CDR1 MNHEY and CDR2 SVGAGI. The V and J ends lost 3 bases and 0 bases respectively, with 11 bases between them. The CDR3 runs 15 residues. The CDR3 nucleotides read TGTGCCAGCAGTTATCGGTCGGTAATGAACACTGAAGCTTTCTTT. This gives the protein CASSYRSVMNTEAFF.

The CDR3 bases are TGTGCCAGCAGCAAAACCCGAAGCGCGAAGACCTACGAGCAGTACTTC. Translating gives CASSKTRSAKTYEQYF. The genes are TRBV21-1 and TRBJ2-7; no check of the table's D call, TRBD2, against the DNA was made. TRBV21-1 is marked as a pseudogene. The CDR3 has 16 amino acids.

The rearrangement joins TRBV9 to TRBJ2-7; D gene unclear. Trimming took off 0 bases at V and 1 base at J, with 8 bases between the two ends. The CDR3 loop spans 14 amino acids. Germline CDR1 SGDLS, CDR2 YYNGEE. The CDR3 loop is CASSVGSLSYEQYF. CDR3 bases: TGTGCCAGCAGCGTAGGGTCACTATCCTACGAGCAGTACTTC.

The sample holds a few counts of this clone. The chain recombines TRBV10-1 with TRBJ1-1, with 9 nucleotides matching TRBD1. CDR1 and CDR2 (germline): WNHNN, SYGVQD (reference sequence). CDR3 length: 14 residues. J was trimmed by 8 bases and V by 6 bases; bases with no gene match: 10. The DNA of the CDR3 is TGCGCCAGCAGATCGGACAGGGGACCGGCAGAAGCTTTCTTT. This translates into CASRSDRGPAEAFF.

This CDR3 is CASSPGRVGTDTQYF. The CDR3, as DNA: TGCGCCAGCAGCCCAGGGAGGGTTGGGACAGATACGCAGTATTTT. The chain has TRBV4-1 and TRBJ2-3; 7 nucleotides line up with TRBD2. Germline CDR1 reads MGHRA; CDR2 reads YSYEKL. This CDR3 comprises 15 residues. Unmatched junction bases numbered 7, after V lost 4 bases and J lost 3 bases.

A single count supports this clone. This sequence joins TRBV6-6 and TRBJ2-3; possible D gene TRBD2, 5 bases. The CDR3 sequence is 14 residues long. The germline V gene has CDR1 MNHNY and CDR2 SVGAGI (reference sequence). V was pared by 5 bases and J by 6 bases, with 15 bases between. This chain's CDR3 is CASSHSREGDTQYF. DNA of the CDR3: TGTGCCAGCAGTCATTCCCGGGAAGGGGATACGCAGTATTTT.

With respect to this clone: The sample has other DNA sequences that encode this CDR3 too. The V and J genes are TRBV5-1 and TRBJ2-3; no clear D. Germline CDR1 reads SGHRS; CDR2 reads YFSETQ. Between the trimmed V and J ends, which lost 0 bases and 1 base, there was a span of 6 bases. The CDR3 is made up of 14 amino acids. CDR3 amino acids: CASSLDSRTDTQYF. The CDR3 region has the DNA TGCGCCAGCAGCTTGGACTCCCGCACAGATACGCAGTATTTT.

This chain connects TRBV18 to TRBJ2-1, with 7 bases identical to TRBD1. The J segment lost 6 bases and the V segment lost 2 bases, leaving 10 bases of the junction unmatched. The CDR3 runs 16 residues. CDR1 is KGHSH and CDR2 is LQKENI in the germline V gene. The CDR3 DNA follows: TGTGCCAGCTCACCAGAGGGGGCTGTTCGGGGCAATGAGCAGTTCTTC. This sequence encodes CASSPEGAVRGNEQFF.

The chain couples TRBV7-8 to TRBJ1-2, with a possible D match to TRBD1 (5 bases). Trimming removed 1 base from V and 6 bases from J, with 9 bases in between. In germline, CDR1 is SGHVS, CDR2 FQNEAQ. The CDR3 consists of 13 residues. CDR3 nucleotide sequence: TGTGCCAGCAGCTTAGGGGTAGGGGATGGCTACACCTTC. Translated: CASSLGVGDGYTF.

The rearrangement joins TRBV7-8 to TRBJ2-1; 10 positions agree with TRBD1. This CDR3 contains 16 residues. Looked up from germline, CDR1 is SGHVS and CDR2 is FQNEAQ. The V segment lost 1 base and the J segment 3 bases; nucleotides outside the gene matches: 3. The CDR3: CASSLDGTGVYNEQFF. The CDR3 DNA reads TGTGCCAGCAGCTTAGATGGGACAGGGGTCTACAATGAGCAGTTCTTC. The full variable domain, completed using reference TRBV7-8 and TRBJ2-1, is GAGVSQSPRYKVAKRGQDVALRCDPISGHVSLFWYQQALGQGPEFLTYFQNEAQLDKSGLPSDRFFAERPEGSVSTLKIQRTQQEDSAVYLCASSLDGTGVYNEQFFGPGTRLTVL.

V usage is TRBV11-1 and J usage is TRBJ1-2, with 9 bases matching TRBD1. This CDR3 contains 16 residues. Germline-derived CDR1 and CDR2 are SGHAT and FQDESV (reference sequence). V was clipped by 3 bases and J by 5 bases; unmatched bases: 10. DNA for the CDR3: TGTGCCAGCAGCTTGCACACAGGGGGCGCGTCTTATGGCTACACCTTC. Translating it yields CASSLHTGGASYGYTF. The whole variable domain, remainder taken from reference TRBV11-1 and TRBJ1-2, is EAEVAQSPRYKITEKSQAVAFWCDPISGHATLYWYRQILGQGPELLVQFQDESVVDDSQLPKDRFSAERLKGVDSTLKIQPAELGDSAMYLCASSLHTGGASYGYTFGSGTRLTVV.

V usage is TRBV11-3 and J usage is TRBJ2-1, with 7 bases lining up with TRBD2. The CDR3 length is 15 residues. Germline V gives CDR1 SGHNT, CDR2 YENEEA. The V and J ends lost 5 bases and 7 bases, in that order; junction bases with no gene match: 11. CDR3 nucleotides: TGTGCCAGCAGCCCCCGGGGCGGGAGTAATAATGAGCAGTTCTTC. It codes for CASSPRGGSNNEQFF.

The V gene is TRBV6-5, the J gene TRBJ1-1; D ambiguous. Trimming stripped 8 bases from V and 0 bases from J, with 10 bases between. CDR1 MNHEY and CDR2 SVGAGI come from the germline V gene. The CDR3 sequence is 13 residues long. CDR3 protein: CASEPGLNTEAFF. Here the CDR3 DNA reads TGTGCCAGCGAGCCGGGTTTGAACACTGAAGCTTTCTTT.

The V and J genes are TRBV29-1 and TRBJ2-7, with 12 bases lining up with TRBD2. This CDR3 comprises 16 residues. The J segment lost 4 bases and the V segment lost 2 bases, leaving 9 bases of the junction unmatched. Germline V gene sequence: CDR1 SQVTM, CDR2 ANQGSEA. CDR3 sequence (DNA): TGCAGCGTTGAAAATAAGACTAGCGGGAGAGTGTACGAGCAGTACTTC. Its translation is CSVENKTSGRVYEQYF.

V is TRBV28 and J is TRBJ1-3; 12 bases are shared with TRBD1. CDR3 length: 17 amino acids. Trimming cost V 5 bases and J 4 bases; bases outside gene matches: 9. Germline V gives CDR1 MDHEN, CDR2 SYDVKM. The CDR3 sequence is CASSPGTGGWRGNTIYF. CDR3 nucleotides: TGTGCCAGCAGTCCCGGGACAGGGGGCTGGAGAGGAAACACCATATATTTT.

The J gene is TRBJ1-1, the V gene TRBV2; maybe TRBD1 (5 bases). Trimming pared 5 bases from V and 4 bases from J, leaving 11 bases between. CDR1 and CDR2 from the germline V gene are SNHLY and FYNNEI. This CDR3 is built from 13 residues. The CDR3 is CASSNSGATEAFF. CDR3 coding DNA: TGTGCCAGCAGTAATTCTGGGGCCACTGAAGCTTTCTTT.

This clone was detected once. The chain couples TRBV9 to TRBJ1-6; D is ambiguous. Germline CDR1 reads SGDLS; CDR2 reads YYNGEE. Trimming shortened V by 0 bases and J by 8 bases, and 12 bases separated the two germline ends. The CDR3 is 15 residues long. The chain's CDR3 is CASSVGGREDSPLHF. In DNA, the CDR3 is TGTGCCAGCAGCGTAGGAGGACGGGAGGATTCACCCCTCCACTTT.

The chain is built from TRBV11-2 and TRBJ1-3; no firm D call. V lost 0 bases to trimming and J lost 8 bases, with 11 bases between them. The CDR3 is 14 residues long. Per germline, CDR1 SGHAT and CDR2 FQNNGV. This CDR3 is CASSLEGVRDTIYF. The CDR3 nucleotides read TGTGCCAGCAGCTTAGAGGGAGTGCGAGACACCATATATTTT.

The chain links TRBV3-1 (or the pseudogene TRBV3-2) to TRBJ1-5; the D is unclear. Germline V gene sequence: CDR1 LGHDT, CDR2 YNNKEL (reference sequence). V lost 1 base and J 3 bases, leaving 7 bases between the germline ends. The CDR3 loop spans 14 amino acids. The CDR3 DNA follows: TGTGCCAGCAGCCAAGCCAACAACAATCAGCCCCAGCATTTT. Protein product: CASSQANNNQPQHF.

This chain joins TRBV10-3 and TRBJ1-1; a possible D gene is TRBD1 (6 bases). The V end lost 6 bases, the J end lost 6 bases, and 17 bases lay between the germline ends. Germline lookup yields CDR1 ENHRY and CDR2 SYGVKD. The CDR3 extends over 14 amino acids. This chain's CDR3 is CAISPAGALPEAFF. The CDR3 DNA is TGTGCCATCAGCCCGGCGGGGGCCCTACCTGAAGCTTTCTTT.

The chain employs TRBV11-3 and TRBJ2-2; 7 bases fit TRBD2. Germline lookup yields CDR1 SGHNT and CDR2 YENEEA. This CDR3 comprises 17 residues. The trim removed 4 bases at V and 0 bases at J, leaving 8 bases unmatched. CDR3 coding DNA: TGTGCCAGCAGCTCCAGTCGACTAGCAGCGAACACCGGGGAGCTGTTTTTT. Its protein product is CASSSSRLAANTGELFF. Full variable domain (remainder filled in from reference TRBV11-3 and TRBJ2-2): EAGVVQSPRYKIIEKKQPVAFWCNPISGHNTLYWYLQNLGQGPELLIRYENEEAVDDSQLPKDRFSAERLKGVDSTLKIQPAELGDSAVYLCASSSSRLAANTGELFFGEGSRLTVL.

This clone was counted a few times. Other DNA sequences in this specimen translate into the identical CDR3. This rearrangement joins TRBV28 to TRBJ2-7, with D maybe TRBD1 (6 bases). Per germline, CDR1 MDHEN and CDR2 SYDVKM. The CDR3 runs to 12 residues. The V gene lost 7 bases and the J gene lost 4 bases, with 11 bases spanning the gap. The CDR3 region is CASNIQGYEQYF. CDR3 DNA sequence: TGTGCCAGCAACATACAGGGATACGAGCAGTACTTC.